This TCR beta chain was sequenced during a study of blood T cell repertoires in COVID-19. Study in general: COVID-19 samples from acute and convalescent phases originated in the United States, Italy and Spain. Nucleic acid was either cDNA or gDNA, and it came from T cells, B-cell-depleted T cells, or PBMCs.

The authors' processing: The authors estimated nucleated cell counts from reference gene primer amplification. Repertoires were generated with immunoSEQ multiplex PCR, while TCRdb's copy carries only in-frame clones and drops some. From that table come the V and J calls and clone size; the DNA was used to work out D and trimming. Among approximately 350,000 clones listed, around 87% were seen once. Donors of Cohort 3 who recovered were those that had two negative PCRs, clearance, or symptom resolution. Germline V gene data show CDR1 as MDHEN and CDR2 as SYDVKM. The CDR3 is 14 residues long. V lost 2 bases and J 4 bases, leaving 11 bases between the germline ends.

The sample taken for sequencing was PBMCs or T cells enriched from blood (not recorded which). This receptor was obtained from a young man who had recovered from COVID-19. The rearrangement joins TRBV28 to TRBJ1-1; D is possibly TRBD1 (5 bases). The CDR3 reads CASSLGRRGTEAFF. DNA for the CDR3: TGTGCCAGCAGTTTAGGCAGGAGGGGCACTGAAGCTTTCTTT.